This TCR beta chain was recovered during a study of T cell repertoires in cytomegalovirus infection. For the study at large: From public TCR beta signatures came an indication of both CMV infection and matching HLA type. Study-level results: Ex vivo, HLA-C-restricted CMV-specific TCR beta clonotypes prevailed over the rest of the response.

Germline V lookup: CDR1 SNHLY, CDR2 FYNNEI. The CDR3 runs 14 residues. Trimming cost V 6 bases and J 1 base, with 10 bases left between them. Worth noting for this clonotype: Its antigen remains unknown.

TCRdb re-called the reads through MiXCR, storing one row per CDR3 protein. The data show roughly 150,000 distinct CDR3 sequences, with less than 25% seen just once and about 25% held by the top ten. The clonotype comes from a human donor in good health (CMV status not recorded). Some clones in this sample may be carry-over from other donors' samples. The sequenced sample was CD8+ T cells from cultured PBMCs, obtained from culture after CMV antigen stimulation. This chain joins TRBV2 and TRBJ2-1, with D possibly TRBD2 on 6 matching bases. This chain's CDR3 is CASRGRGSYNEQFF. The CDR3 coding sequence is TGTGCCAGCAGGGGTCGGGGGTCCTACAATGAGCAGTTCTTC. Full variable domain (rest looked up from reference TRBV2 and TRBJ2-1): EPEVTQTPSHQVTQMGQEVILRCVPISNHLYFYWYRQILGQKVEFLVSFYNNEISEKSEIFDDQFSVERPDGSNFTLKIRSTKLEDSAMYFCASRGRGSYNEQFFGPGTRLTVL.